One sample yielded the 9 T cell receptor beta chains listed below, sequenced in a study of early T cells in non-severe SARS-CoV-2 infection. Via MiXCR, TCRdb re-called the 5' RACE reads, giving one row per CDR3 protein. The repertoire holds fewer than 65,000 distinct CDR3 sequences, with approximately 9.9% as singletons. What was sequenced was whole blood. These receptors were taken from an adult who was a healthcare worker with PCR-confirmed SARS-CoV-2 infection or an uninfected control (not recorded which).

The table lists this clonotype with many counts. This chain joins TRBV13 and TRBJ2-5, with 10 nucleotides matching TRBD2. This CDR3 is built from 14 residues. Trimming at V came to 5 bases and at J to 7 bases, leaving 7 bases not matched to a gene. From germline, CDR1 is PRHDT and CDR2 FYEKMQ (reference sequence). This CDR3 is CASSPGTSVGTQYF. CDR3 DNA: TGTGCCAGCAGCCCTGGGACTAGCGTTGGGACCCAGTACTTC.

The chain employs TRBV7-9 and TRBJ1-1; TRBD1 matches 11 bases. V was pared by 8 bases and J by 4 bases, with 6 bases of the junction left unmatched. There are 14 residues in the CDR3. In germline, CDR1 is SEHNR, CDR2 FQNEAQ (reference sequence). For the CDR3, the DNA is TGTGCCAGCGAGTGGACAGGGGGCCCCACTGAAGCTTTCTTT. Protein: CASEWTGGPTEAFF.

The rearrangement links TRBV25-1 to TRBJ2-3; 8 bases map to TRBD2. Losses at the gene ends were 2 bases for V and 4 bases for J; bases not matched to a gene: 14. Germline V gene data show CDR1 as MGHDK and CDR2 as SYGVNS. This CDR3 is 18 amino acids long. Here the CDR3 reads CASSERIGTRGSADTQYF. CDR3 DNA: TGTGCCAGCAGTGAACGGATAGGGACTAGGGGATCCGCAGATACGCAGTATTTT. The full variable domain, rest sourced from reference TRBV25-1 and TRBJ2-3, is EADIYQTPRYLVIGTGKKITLECSQTMGHDKMYWYQQDPGMELHLIHYSYGVNSTEKGDLSSESTVSRIRTEHFPLTLESARPSHTSQYLCASSERIGTRGSADTQYFGPGTRLTVL.

This clonotype was seen a handful of times. The chain carries TRBV12-3 or TRBV12-4 and TRBJ2-7; D perhaps matches TRBD1 (5 bases). The CDR3 loop spans 12 amino acids. V lost 5 bases, J lost 4 bases, and 9 bases lay in between. The CDR3 DNA is TGTGCCAGCAGTCCCCAGGGTTACGAGCAGTACTTC. Encoded protein: CASSPQGYEQYF.

V is TRBV6-5 and J is TRBJ2-7; 10 nucleotides line up with TRBD1. Germline V gene sequence: CDR1 MNHEY, CDR2 SVGAGI. V trimming: 8 bases; J trimming: 5 bases; junction bases outside the gene matches: 6. The CDR3 is made up of 13 amino acids. Here the CDR3 DNA reads TGTGCCAGCGGGCGACAGGGGGCCAACGAGCAGTACTTC. Its translation is CASGRQGANEQYF.

On this clonotype: It may be a read error: a sequence one base away is much more abundant. The J gene is TRBJ2-3, the V gene TRBV11-2; D remains unclear. TRBJ1-5 matches the DNA end more closely, so the J call is doubtful. There are 14 residues in the CDR3. Germline V gives CDR1 SGHAT, CDR2 FQNNGV. CDR3 sequence reads: CASSRLTLADTQHF. Here the CDR3 DNA reads TGTGCCAGCAGCCGACTGACCTTGGCAGATACGCAGCATTTT.

The sample holds a few counts of this clonotype. The J gene is TRBJ1-6, the V gene TRBV18; tentative D call: TRBD1 (6 bases). Trimming took off 2 bases at V and 10 bases at J, with 18 bases between the two ends. This CDR3 contains 16 residues. CDR1 and CDR2 (germline): KGHSH, LQKENI. The CDR3 here is CASSPGAGGSRSPLHF. CDR3 DNA sequence: TGTGCCAGCTCACCAGGAGCTGGGGGCTCAAGATCACCCCTCCACTTT.

The chain has TRBV9 and TRBJ1-6; a weak D match, TRBD1 (5 bases). Trimming took 0 bases from V and 13 from J, leaving 8 bases between them. Germline V gene data show CDR1 as SGDLS and CDR2 as YYNGEE. CDR3 length equals 12 residues. The CDR3 reads CASSVAGAPLHF. In DNA, the CDR3 is TGTGCCAGCAGCGTAGCTGGGGCCCCCCTCCACTTT.

Many counts were recorded for this clonotype. This chain uses TRBV20-1 with TRBJ2-3; D could derive from TRBD1 or TRBD2 (6 bases each). This CDR3 comprises 16 residues. Germline V gives CDR1 DFQATT, CDR2 SNEGSKA (reference sequence). V dropped 2 bases and J dropped 4 bases, with 19 bases sitting between them. The CDR3 nucleotides are TGCAGTGCTAGAATCCGCCCGGGGGCGGGCCCAGATACGCAGTATTTT. It yields the protein CSARIRPGAGPDTQYF.